Listed here is a single TCR beta chain. In the original analysis: By means of reference gene primer amplification, nucleated cell counts were estimated. Method: immunoSEQ multiplex PCR; TCRdb's copy keeps in-frame clones and lacks some. V, J and clone size reflect that table, while D and trimming were determined from the DNA. The sample records more than 85,000 clones, 70% to 90% being singletons. This entry is derived from a study of blood T cell repertoires in COVID-19. Study at large: The United States, Italy and Spain supplied acute and convalescent COVID-19 samples. PBMCs, B-cell-depleted T cells, or T cells were the source of the cDNA or gDNA that made up the material.

CDR3 length: 14 amino acids. V dropped 5 bases and J dropped 2; count of bases not matched to a gene: 3. Germline V gives CDR1 SGHNT, CDR2 YENEEA. This chain uses TRBV11-3 with TRBJ2-1; 7 bases match TRBD1. This sequence was found in a man aged 45 to 65 with active COVID-19. Input material: peripheral blood. This chain's CDR3 is CASSRGLAYNEQFF. As DNA, the CDR3 is TGTGCCAGCAGCAGGGGGCTAGCCTACAATGAGCAGTTCTTC.